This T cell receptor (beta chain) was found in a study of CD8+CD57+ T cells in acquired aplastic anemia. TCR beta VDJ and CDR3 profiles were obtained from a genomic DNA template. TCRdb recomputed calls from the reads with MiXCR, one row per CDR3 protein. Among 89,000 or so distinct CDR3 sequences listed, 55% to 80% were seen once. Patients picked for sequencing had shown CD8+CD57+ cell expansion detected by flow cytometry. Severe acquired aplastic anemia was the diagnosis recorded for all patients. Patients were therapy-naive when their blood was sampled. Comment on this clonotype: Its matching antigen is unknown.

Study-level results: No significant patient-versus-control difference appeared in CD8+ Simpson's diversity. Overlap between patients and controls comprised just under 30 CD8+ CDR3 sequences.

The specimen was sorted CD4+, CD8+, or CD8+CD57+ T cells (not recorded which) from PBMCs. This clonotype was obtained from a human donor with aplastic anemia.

CDR3 DNA sequence: TGTGCCAGTAGTACCGGGACAGGCTATGGCTACACCTTC. Its translation: CASSTGTGYGYTF. The V call is TRBV19, the J call TRBJ1-2; TRBD1 matches at 8 bases. V lost 4 bases and J lost 4; bases outside the gene matches: 2. Germline CDR1 LNHDA, CDR2 SQIVND (reference sequence). The CDR3 contains 13 residues.